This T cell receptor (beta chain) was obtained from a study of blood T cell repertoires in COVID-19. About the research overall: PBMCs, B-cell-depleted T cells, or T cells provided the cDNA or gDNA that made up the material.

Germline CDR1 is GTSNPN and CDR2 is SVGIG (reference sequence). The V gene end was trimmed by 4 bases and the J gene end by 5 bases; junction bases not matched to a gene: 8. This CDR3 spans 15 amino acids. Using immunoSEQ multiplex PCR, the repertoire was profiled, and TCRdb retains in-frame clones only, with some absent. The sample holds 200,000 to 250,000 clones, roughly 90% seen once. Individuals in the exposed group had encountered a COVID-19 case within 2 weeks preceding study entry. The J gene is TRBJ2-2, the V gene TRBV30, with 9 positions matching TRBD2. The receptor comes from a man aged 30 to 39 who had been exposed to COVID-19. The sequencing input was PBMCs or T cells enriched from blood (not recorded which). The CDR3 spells CAWMAGGRDTGELFF. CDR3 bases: TGTGCCTGGATGGCGGGGGGGCGAGATACCGGGGAGCTGTTTTTT.